This T cell receptor (beta chain) was observed in a study of cytomegalovirus exposure and HLA in healthy donors. Vbeta (60) and Jbeta (13) primers were used in the PCR. TCRdb keeps only in-frame clones here, not all; method: immunoSEQ multiplex PCR. The sample contains about 100,000 clones, roughly 76% of which appear only once. The V gene's germline CDR1 is MNHNY and CDR2 SVGAGI (reference sequence). The CDR3 is 15 amino acids. Trimming stripped 6 bases from V and 7 bases from J, with 22 bases between. Sequenced sample: PBMCs. The gene calls are TRBV6-6 and TRBJ2-7, with D possibly TRBD1 on 5 matching bases. The clonotype comes from a man aged 18-30 years in good health and CMV-seronegative. CDR3 sequence (DNA): TGTGCCAGCAGCTCAGGGCCCCCCTCTACTTGGGAGCAGTACTTC. Translation gives CASSSGPPSTWEQYF.